One sample yielded the 2 T cell receptor beta chains listed below, sequenced in a study of blood T cell repertoires in COVID-19. Data came from immunoSEQ multiplex PCR; TCRdb stores just in-frame clones and leaves some out. The table has around 150,000 clones, 86% seen once. Sequenced input: peripheral blood. All receptors come from a man in his sixties with acute or convalescent COVID-19.

V usage is TRBV24-1 and J usage is TRBJ2-1, with D tentatively TRBD2 (6 bases). This CDR3 contains 16 residues. V gave up 4 bases and J gave up 4 bases, with 16 bases separating them. Germline CDR1 is KGHDR and CDR2 is SFDVKD. For the CDR3, the DNA is TGTGCCACCAGTGACGCCCCCGGGACTCCTTACAATGAGCAGTTCTTC. Residues: CATSDAPGTPYNEQFF.

V and J are TRBV28 and TRBJ1-2; 7 positions match TRBD1. The junction had 6 bases not matched to a gene; V was cut back by 6 bases and J by 8 bases. CDR1 and CDR2 from the germline V gene are MDHEN and SYDVKM. The CDR3 loop spans 12 amino acids. CDR3 bases: TGTGCCAGCAGCACGACAGGGCGAGGCTACACCTTC. Amino acid sequence: CASSTTGRGYTF.